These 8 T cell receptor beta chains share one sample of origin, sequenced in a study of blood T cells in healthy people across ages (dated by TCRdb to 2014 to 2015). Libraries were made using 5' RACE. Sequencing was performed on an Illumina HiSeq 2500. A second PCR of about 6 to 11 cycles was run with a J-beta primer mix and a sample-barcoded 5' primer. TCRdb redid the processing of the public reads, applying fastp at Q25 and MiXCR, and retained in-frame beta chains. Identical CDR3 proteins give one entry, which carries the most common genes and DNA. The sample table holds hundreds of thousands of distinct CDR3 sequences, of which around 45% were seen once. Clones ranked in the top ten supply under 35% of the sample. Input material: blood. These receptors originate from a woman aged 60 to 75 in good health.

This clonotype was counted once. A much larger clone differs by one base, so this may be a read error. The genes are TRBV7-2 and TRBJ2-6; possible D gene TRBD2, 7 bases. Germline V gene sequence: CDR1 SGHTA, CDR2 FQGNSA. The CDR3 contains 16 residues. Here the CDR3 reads CASSFKGGPGANVVTF. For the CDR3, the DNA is TGTGCCAGCAGCTTTAAGGGGGGGCCTGGGGCCAACGTCGTGACTTTC.

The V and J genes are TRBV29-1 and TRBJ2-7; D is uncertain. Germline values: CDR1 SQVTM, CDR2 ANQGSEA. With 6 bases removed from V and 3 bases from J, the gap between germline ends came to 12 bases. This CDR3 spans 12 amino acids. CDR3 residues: CSVQGPDYEQYF. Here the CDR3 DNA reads TGCAGCGTACAAGGACCGGACTACGAGCAGTACTTC.

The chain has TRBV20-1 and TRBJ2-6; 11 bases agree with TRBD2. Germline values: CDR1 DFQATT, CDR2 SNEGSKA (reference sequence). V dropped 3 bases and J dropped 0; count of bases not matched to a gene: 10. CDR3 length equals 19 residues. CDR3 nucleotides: TGCAGTGCTAGGCAAACTAGCGGGAGAGCTCCCTCTGGGGCCAACGTCCTGACTTTC. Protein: CSARQTSGRAPSGANVLTF.

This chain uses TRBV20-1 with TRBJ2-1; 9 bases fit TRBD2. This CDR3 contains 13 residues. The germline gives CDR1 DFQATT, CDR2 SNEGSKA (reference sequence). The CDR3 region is CSVTGLAGNEQFF. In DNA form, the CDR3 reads TGCAGCGTCACGGGGCTAGCGGGAAATGAGCAGTTCTTC.

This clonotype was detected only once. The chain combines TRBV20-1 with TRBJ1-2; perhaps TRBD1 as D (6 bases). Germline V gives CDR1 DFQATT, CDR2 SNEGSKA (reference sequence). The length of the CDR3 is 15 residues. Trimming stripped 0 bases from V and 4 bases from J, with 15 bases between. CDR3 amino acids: CSARDRQGSGYGYTF. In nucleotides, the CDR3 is TGCAGTGCTAGAGATCGGCAGGGGAGCGGCTATGGCTACACCTTC.

The DNA of the CDR3 is TGTGCCAGCAGCTTCGGCGGAGGGTACACCGGGGAGCTGTTTTTT. It encodes CASSFGGGYTGELFF. J is TRBJ2-2 and V is TRBV7-3; TRBD2 might be the D (6 bases). The CDR3 extends over 15 amino acids. V gave up 3 bases and J gave up 3 bases, with 11 bases separating them. The V gene's germline CDR1 is SGHTA and CDR2 FQGTGA.

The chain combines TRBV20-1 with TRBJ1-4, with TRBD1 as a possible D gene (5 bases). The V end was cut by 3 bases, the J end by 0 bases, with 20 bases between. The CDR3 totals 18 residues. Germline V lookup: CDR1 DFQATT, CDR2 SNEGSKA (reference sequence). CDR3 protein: CSARPLRGVGATNEKLFF. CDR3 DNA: TGCAGTGCTAGGCCCCTCCGGGGTGTGGGGGCAACTAATGAAAAACTGTTTTTT.

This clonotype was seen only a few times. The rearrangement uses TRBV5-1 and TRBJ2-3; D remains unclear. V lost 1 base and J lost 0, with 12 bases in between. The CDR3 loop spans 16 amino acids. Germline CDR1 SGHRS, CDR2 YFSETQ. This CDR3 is CASSLNSVRSTDTQYF. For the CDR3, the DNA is TGCGCCAGCAGCTTGAATTCGGTCAGAAGCACAGATACGCAGTATTTT.